This passage covers 14 T cell receptor beta chains from one sample sequenced in a study of T cell repertoires in cytomegalovirus infection. Each CDR3 protein is one row after TCRdb ran MiXCR on the reads. Among fewer than 550,000 distinct CDR3 sequences listed, approximately 15% were seen once. The sequencing input was CD8+ T cells from PBMCs. These receptors were taken from a human donor in good health (CMV status not recorded). Some clones in this sample may be carry-over from other donors' samples.

Notes on this clonotype: A read error may be the cause here, since a much bigger clone is one base away. The J gene is TRBJ2-3, the V gene TRBV7-3; unclear D gene. There are 14 residues in the CDR3. Germline V CDR1 and CDR2: SGHTA, FQGTGA. Trimming removed 3 bases from V and 3 bases from J, with 10 bases in between. As DNA, the CDR3 is TGTGCCAGCAGCTTCAGTGCAGAAACAGATACGCAGTATTTT. Residues: CASSFSAETDTQYF.

In this sample, this clonotype turned up many times. The J gene is TRBJ2-2, the V gene TRBV7-9; no clear D gene. There are 18 residues in the CDR3. Germline loops: CDR1 SEHNR, CDR2 FQNEAQ (reference sequence). The V and J ends lost 2 bases and 3 bases respectively, with 19 bases between them. This CDR3 is CASSLSTSALGYTGELFF. The CDR3 DNA is TGTGCCAGCAGCTTAAGTACCAGCGCCCTTGGGTACACCGGGGAGCTGTTTTTT.

The rearrangement uses TRBV7-4 and TRBJ2-2; no clear D. Between the trimmed V and J ends, which lost 7 bases and 2 bases, there was a span of 17 bases. This CDR3 spans 16 amino acids. Germline CDR1 is SGHVT and CDR2 is SQSDAQ. The CDR3 loop is CASMPVGSDNTGELFF. The CDR3 DNA reads TGTGCCAGCATGCCGGTGGGATCCGACAACACCGGGGAGCTGTTTTTT.

A note on this clonotype: A much larger clone differs by one base, so this may be a read error. This likely comes from a read error, as the CDR3 has no conserved phenylalanine or tryptophan at its end. This sequence joins TRBV10-3 and TRBJ2-7; D gene unclear. The ends were cut back, 0 bases at V and 3 bases at J, with 6 bases in the middle. The germline V gene encodes CDR1 ENHRY and CDR2 SYGVKD. The CDR3 contains 13 residues. The CDR3 coding sequence is TGTGCCATCAGTGAGTCAGGAAGCTACGAGCAGTACTTA. Translated, it gives CAISESGSYEQYL.

V gene TRBV12-3 or TRBV12-4 combines with J gene TRBJ1-2; 7 bases map to TRBD1. The CDR3 extends over 16 amino acids. The junction had 8 bases not matched to a gene; V was cut back by 4 bases and J by 0 bases. The CDR3 coding sequence is TGTGCCAGCAGTTCCTACGACAGGGCTACTAACTATGGCTACACCTTC. It translates to CASSSYDRATNYGYTF.

The chain is built from TRBV3-1 and TRBJ1-2; D may be TRBD1 (5 bases). This CDR3 region has 15 residues. Deletions cut 1 base from V and 2 bases from J, with 11 bases between. Germline V lookup: CDR1 LGHDT, CDR2 YNNKEL (reference sequence). The DNA of the CDR3 is TGTGCCAGCAGCCAAGGGGGCTTGGAAAACTATGGCTACACCTTC. Amino acid sequence: CASSQGGLENYGYTF.

This clonotype has a count of ten or more. The gene calls are TRBV29-1 and TRBJ1-1; perhaps TRBD1 as D (5 bases). The germline V and J ends were trimmed by 7 bases and 1 base, with 16 bases remaining between them. Germline CDR1 SQVTM, CDR2 ANQGSEA. The CDR3 is 14 amino acids. CDR3 nucleotides: TGCAGCGCTTATCAGCGGGGACCGAACACTGAAGCTTTCTTT. The encoded protein is CSAYQRGPNTEAFF.

This clonotype was observed at least ten times. This sequence joins TRBV29-1 and TRBJ2-1; 11 positions match TRBD2. The CDR3 is 14 residues long. CDR1 and CDR2 (germline): SQVTM, ANQGSEA. The V and J ends lost 7 bases and 2 bases, in that order; junction bases with no gene match: 4. The CDR3: CSAPLAGAYNEQFF. CDR3 in DNA: TGCAGCGCTCCACTAGCGGGAGCCTACAATGAGCAGTTCTTC.

On this clonotype: This may arise from a read error, as a much more abundant clone is one base away. Here the CDR3 reads CASSFERDHTYEQYF. The CDR3 nucleotides are TGTGCCAGCAGCTTTGAACGGGACCATACCTACGAGCAGTACTTC. The chain is built from TRBV7-4 and TRBJ2-7; D is perhaps TRBD1 or TRBD2 (5 bases each). V was clipped by 3 bases and J by 2 bases, with 14 bases between them. The germline V gene encodes CDR1 SGHVT and CDR2 SQSDAQ. This CDR3 has 15 residues.

This clonotype was recorded many times. V and J are TRBV7-9 and TRBJ1-1, with 8 bases matching TRBD1. The CDR3 sequence is 15 residues long. The J segment lost 1 base and the V segment lost 9 bases, leaving 10 bases of the junction unmatched. The germline V gene encodes CDR1 SEHNR and CDR2 FQNEAQ (reference sequence). The CDR3 loop is CASGQGSGANTEAFF. The CDR3 bases are TGTGCCAGTGGACAGGGTAGTGGAGCGAACACTGAAGCTTTCTTT.

In its sample, this clonotype was seen a few times. The chain combines TRBV2 with TRBJ2-1; tentatively, D is TRBD2 (5 bases). Germline CDR1 reads SNHLY; CDR2 reads FYNNEI. The CDR3 is 15 amino acids. Deletions cut 1 base from V and 4 bases from J, with 11 bases between. The CDR3 nucleotides read TGTGCCAGCAGTGAAGACGGGGAACCATACAATGAGCAGTTCTTC. Translation gives CASSEDGEPYNEQFF.

This clonotype showed up just a few times. The chain employs TRBV4-1 and TRBJ1-6; D ambiguous. CDR3 length equals 15 residues. V gave up 0 bases and J gave up 7 bases, with 10 bases separating them. Germline CDR1 is MGHRA and CDR2 is YSYEKL. CDR3 in DNA: TGCGCCAGCAGCCAAGAGGAACAGCCGAATTCACCCCTCCACTTT. It specifies CASSQEEQPNSPLHF.

On this clonotype itself: It is likely a read error, because the conserved phenylalanine at the end of the CDR3 is missing. V gene TRBV3-1 combines with J gene TRBJ2-1; 8 bases agree with TRBD1. Per the germline V gene, CDR1 is LGHDT and CDR2 is YNNKEL (reference sequence). The CDR3 extends over 15 amino acids. V lost 4 bases to trimming and J lost 1 base; unmatched junction nucleotides: 3. CDR3 nucleotide sequence: TGTGCCAGCAGCCTGGACAGGGCGTCCTACAATGAGCAGTTCTTA. As protein: CASSLDRASYNEQFL.

This clonotype turned up a few times. V and J are TRBV3-1 and TRBJ1-2; perhaps TRBD1 as D (6 bases). The CDR3 has 14 residues. V was cut by 4 bases and J by 2 bases, with 11 bases left in between. CDR1 LGHDT and CDR2 YNNKEL come from the germline V gene (reference sequence). Here the CDR3 reads CASSLGQNNYGYTF. The CDR3, as DNA: TGTGCCAGCAGCCTCGGACAGAACAACTATGGCTACACCTTC.